This record concerns one T cell receptor (beta chain) sequence. V lost 1 base and J lost 6, with 7 bases in between. Germline V CDR1 and CDR2: MDHEN, SYDVKM. The CDR3 has 13 amino acids. TCRdb re-derived calls from the 5' RACE reads in MiXCR, one entry per CDR3 protein. The sample includes under 700,000 distinct CDR3 sequences, about 17% of them seen just once. This entry is derived from a study of T cells after yellow fever vaccination. This receptor was identified in a man aged 18 to 30 who received the YFV17D yellow fever vaccine. Sequences were derived from PBMCs, sampled more than 4 days after the first yellow fever vaccination. The chain links TRBV28 to TRBJ1-5; D is unresolved. For the CDR3, the DNA is TGTGCCAGCAGTTTATTGATTAGTCAGCCCCAGCATTTT. It encodes CASSLLISQPQHF.